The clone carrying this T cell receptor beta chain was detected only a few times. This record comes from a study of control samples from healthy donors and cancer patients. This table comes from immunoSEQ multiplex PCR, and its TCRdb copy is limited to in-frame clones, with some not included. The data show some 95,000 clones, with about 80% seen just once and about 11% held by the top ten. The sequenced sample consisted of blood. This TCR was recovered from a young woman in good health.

The DNA for the CDR3 is TGTGCCAGCAGCCCCGGACAGGGGGGCACTGAAGCTTTCTTT. It specifies CASSPGQGGTEAFF. J is TRBJ1-1 and V is TRBV7-8, with 10 positions matching TRBD1. Germline loops: CDR1 SGHVS, CDR2 FQNEAQ. CDR3 size: 14 residues. After removal of 5 bases from V and 4 bases from J, the junction contained 4 bases not matched to a gene. Drawing the rest from reference TRBV7-8 and TRBJ1-1, the complete variable domain is GAGVSQSPRYKVAKRGQDVALRCDPISGHVSLFWYQQALGQGPEFLTYFQNEAQLDKSGLPSDRFFAERPEGSVSTLKIQRTQQEDSAVYLCASSPGQGGTEAFFGQGTRLTVV.